The sequence of this T cell receptor (beta chain) was determined in a study of T-cell memory formation after mild COVID-19. Study context: Largely, the TCR clusters proved donor specific. General study findings and limits: Cross-reactive memory appears to have joined, as suggested by some responding clones showing up in pre-infection memory. CD4/CD8 balance characterized clones contracting day 15 to 85, and CD4+ skew characterized later expanders. The main location of contracting CD4+ clones was CM and EM, and that of contracting CD8+ clones was EMRA.

Germline V gene sequence: CDR1 KGHDR, CDR2 SFDVKD. V lost 3 bases to trimming and J lost 6 bases, with 19 bases between them. The CDR3 sequence is 17 residues long. This clonotype was recorded a few times. Its antigen is unknown. TCRdb itself ran the 5' RACE reads through MiXCR, one entry per CDR3 protein. In the table there are approximately 300,000 distinct CDR3 sequences, roughly 15% of which are singletons. This clonotype was sampled from a man aged 18 to 35 who had mild COVID-19 (a few samples of this study predate the infection). Cell type and time point are not known. The source material was PBMCs or a T cell subset sorted from them (not recorded which). The V call is TRBV24-1, the J call TRBJ2-2; D may be TRBD1 or TRBD2 (6 bases each). As DNA, the CDR3 is TGTGCCACCAGTGATACGACGTTGGGGGGCGCGCCCGGGGAGCTGTTTTTT. It is translated as CATSDTTLGGAPGELFF.